A single sample is the source of the 32 T cell receptor beta chains below, sequenced in a study of shared clonotypes between healthy human individuals. Generated by immunoSEQ multiplex PCR, the TCRdb table keeps only in-frame clones and is missing some. The data hold about 680,000 clones, with approximately 79% observed a single time. What was sequenced was memory CD4+ T cells sorted from blood. Subset of the sample: CD45RA-negative fraction. Receptor source: a woman aged 30 to 39 in good health.

The V call is TRBV15, the J call TRBJ1-5; D ambiguous. The CDR3 is made up of 14 amino acids. The V end lost 0 bases, the J end lost 5 bases, and 8 bases lay between the germline ends. The V gene's germline CDR1 is LNHNV and CDR2 YYDKDF (reference sequence). The CDR3 is CATSRDRLDQPQHF. CDR3 sequence (DNA): TGTGCCACCAGCAGAGACAGACTGGATCAGCCCCAGCATTTT.

The gene calls are TRBV30 and TRBJ2-3, with D unclear. The CDR3 totals 13 residues. Trimming took 4 bases from V and 0 from J, leaving 8 bases between them. The germline V gene encodes CDR1 GTSNPN and CDR2 SVGIG (reference sequence). Here the CDR3 reads CAWIVKSTDTQYF. Here the CDR3 DNA reads TGTGCCTGGATCGTTAAGAGCACAGATACGCAGTATTTT.

CDR3 nucleotide sequence: TGCGCCAGCAGCCCCAGTTCGAACACCATATATTTT. This translates into CASSPSSNTIYF. The V call is TRBV4-1, the J call TRBJ1-3; D is unresolved. Germline CDR1 reads MGHRA; CDR2 reads YSYEKL. Trimming removed 4 bases at V and 7 bases at J, with 8 bases between. This CDR3 has 12 residues.

This clone was seen only once. The chain couples TRBV19 to TRBJ2-2; 11 bases line up with TRBD2. Germline CDR1 is LNHDA and CDR2 is SQIVND (reference sequence). The CDR3 is 17 residues long. J gave up 2 bases and V 4 bases, and 6 bases lay outside the gene matches. The CDR3 DNA reads TGTGCCAGTAGTAGAGTAGCGGGAGGGCTAAACACCGGGGAGCTGTTTTTT. Translating gives CASSRVAGGLNTGELFF. Based on the CDR3 plus reference TRBV19 and TRBJ2-2, the full variable domain is DGGITQSPKYLFRKEGQNVTLSCEQNLNHDAMYWYRQDPGQGLRLIYYSQIVNDFQKGDIAEGYSVSREKKESFPLTVTSAQKNPTAFYLCASSRVAGGLNTGELFFGEGSRLTVL.

This clone is categorized as medium-sized. This same CDR3 is encoded by further DNA sequences in the sample. The J gene is TRBJ2-3, the V gene TRBV10-1; D unclear. Germline V CDR1 and CDR2: WNHNN, SYGVQD (reference sequence). This CDR3 is 12 amino acids long. V lost 5 bases, J lost 0 bases, and 3 bases lay in between. For the CDR3, the DNA is TGCGCCAGCAGTTATAGCACAGATACGCAGTATTTT. Protein product: CASSYSTDTQYF.

The rearrangement links TRBV7-6 to TRBJ2-3; D is perhaps TRBD1 (5 bases). This CDR3 contains 15 residues. Germline CDR1 is SGHVS and CDR2 is FNYEAQ. Trimming removed 2 bases at V and 2 bases at J, with 11 bases between. CDR3 loop: CASSLFAGITDTQYF. As DNA, the CDR3 is TGTGCCAGCAGCTTATTTGCAGGGATCACAGATACGCAGTATTTT.

The chain has TRBV7-9 and TRBJ2-1; D might be TRBD1 or TRBD2, each matching 6 bases. Deletions cut 5 bases from V and 3 bases from J, with 17 bases between. The CDR3 has 16 residues. Germline CDR1 and CDR2: SEHNR and FQNEAQ (reference sequence). CDR3 amino acids: CASSPNSGAGYNEQFF. Here the CDR3 DNA reads TGTGCCAGCAGCCCTAATTCGGGGGCTGGCTACAATGAGCAGTTCTTC. Full variable domain (outside the CDR3, taken from reference TRBV7-9 and TRBJ2-1): DTGVSQNPRHKITKRGQNVTFRCDPISEHNRLYWYRQTLGQGPEFLTYFQNEAQLEKSRLLSDRFSAERPKGSFSTLEIQRTEQGDSAMYLCASSPNSGAGYNEQFFGPGTRLTVL.

The J gene is TRBJ2-1, the V gene TRBV19, with D perhaps matching TRBD2 (5 bases). With 5 bases removed from V and 0 bases from J, the gap between germline ends came to 17 bases. From germline, CDR1 is LNHDA and CDR2 SQIVND (reference sequence). There are 17 residues in the CDR3. CDR3 sequence reads: CASSPQVGVGSYNEQFF. Here the CDR3 DNA reads TGTGCCAGTAGTCCCCAGGTCGGGGTGGGCTCCTACAATGAGCAGTTCTTC.

The chain has TRBV11-2 and TRBJ2-7; D possibly uses TRBD1 or TRBD2 (5 bases each). Germline V lookup: CDR1 SGHAT, CDR2 FQNNGV. The V end was cut by 0 bases, the J end by 6 bases, with 9 bases between. The CDR3 is made up of 13 amino acids. CDR3 nucleotides: TGTGCCAGCAGCTTAGACCAGGGACCCGAGCAGTACTTC. Its protein product is CASSLDQGPEQYF.

J is TRBJ1-5 and V is TRBV6-5; unclear D gene. The CDR3 has 15 amino acids. Per the germline V gene, CDR1 is MNHEY and CDR2 is SVGAGI. V was cut by 0 bases and J by 1 base, with 7 bases left in between. The CDR3: CASSYSGLSNQPQHF. CDR3 DNA sequence: TGTGCCAGCAGTTACTCAGGGTTAAGCAATCAGCCCCAGCATTTT.

There are many counts of this clone. The CDR3 sequence is CASTLPGGSPDTQYF. In DNA, the CDR3 is TGTGCCAGCACCCTTCCTGGCGGGAGCCCAGATACGCAGTATTTT. The chain joins TRBV7-9 to TRBJ2-3, with TRBD2 matching 7 bases. CDR3 size: 15 residues. Unmatched junction bases numbered 11, after V lost 7 bases and J lost 4 bases. Germline V gene sequence: CDR1 SEHNR, CDR2 FQNEAQ (reference sequence).

The chain has TRBV7-8 and TRBJ1-5, with a possible D match to TRBD1 (5 bases). V shed 2 bases and J shed 3 bases, with 8 bases lying between them. Germline-derived CDR1 and CDR2 are SGHVS and FQNEAQ. The CDR3 totals 14 residues. The DNA for the CDR3 is TGTGCCAGCAGCTTATTGGACACCAATCAGCCCCAGCATTTT. As protein: CASSLLDTNQPQHF. Full variable domain (missing parts from reference TRBV7-8 and TRBJ1-5): GAGVSQSPRYKVAKRGQDVALRCDPISGHVSLFWYQQALGQGPEFLTYFQNEAQLDKSGLPSDRFFAERPEGSVSTLKIQRTQQEDSAVYLCASSLLDTNQPQHFGDGTRLSIL.

This chain uses TRBV28 with TRBJ2-2; 8 nucleotides agree with TRBD2. V lost 2 bases to trimming and J lost 2 bases; unmatched junction nucleotides: 7. The germline V gene encodes CDR1 MDHEN and CDR2 SYDVKM. The CDR3 covers 17 residues. CDR3 region: CASSLSGLAPNTGELFF. The CDR3 coding sequence is TGTGCCAGCAGTTTAAGTGGACTAGCACCAAACACCGGGGAGCTGTTTTTT.

The genes are TRBV28 and TRBJ2-7; tentatively, D is TRBD1 (6 bases). The CDR3 extends over 15 amino acids. CDR1 MDHEN and CDR2 SYDVKM come from the germline V gene. The germline V and J ends were trimmed by 6 bases and 5 bases, with 20 bases remaining between them. In nucleotides, the CDR3 is TGTGCCAGCAGGCCGGGACAAGGCTCAACCCACGAGCAGTACTTC. It is translated as CASRPGQGSTHEQYF.

This clone was observed a handful of times. The V gene is TRBV7-6, the J gene TRBJ2-1, with 8 bases matching TRBD1. Germline CDR1 SGHVS, CDR2 FNYEAQ. V shed 5 bases, J shed 8 bases, and the junction held 14 bases outside the gene matches. The CDR3 has 16 residues. The DNA for the CDR3 is TGTGCCAGCAGCCTACAGAGACAGGGGTTTGGGGATGAGCAGTTCTTC. This codes for CASSLQRQGFGDEQFF. Variable domain in full (rest from reference TRBV7-6 and TRBJ2-1): GAGVSQSPRYKVTKRGQDVALRCDPISGHVSLYWYRQALGQGPEFLTYFNYEAQQDKSGLPNDRFSAERPEGSISTLTIQRTEQRDSAMYRCASSLQRQGFGDEQFFGPGTRLTVL.

V gene TRBV6-1 combines with J gene TRBJ2-1, with 9 bases aligning to TRBD1. Trimming at V came to 5 bases and at J to 4 bases, leaving 6 bases not matched to a gene. The CDR3 length is 15 residues. Germline CDR1 and CDR2: MNHNS and SASEGT. This CDR3 is CASSRQGGKYNEQFF. The DNA for the CDR3 is TGTGCCAGCAGTAGACAGGGGGGAAAGTACAATGAGCAGTTCTTC.

With regard to this clone: Other DNA variants within this sample encode the same CDR3. V is TRBV5-4 and J is TRBJ2-3; D might be TRBD1 (5 bases). Germline V gene sequence: CDR1 SGHNT, CDR2 YYREEE (reference sequence). The V end lost 0 bases, the J end lost 3 bases, and 8 bases lay between the germline ends. The CDR3 has 14 residues. CDR3 loop: CASSLAQGTDTQYF. CDR3 nucleotide sequence: TGTGCCAGCAGCTTGGCGCAGGGTACAGATACGCAGTATTTT.

This chain joins TRBV11-3 and TRBJ1-1; D gene ambiguous. Germline V gene lookup returns CDR1 SGHNT and CDR2 YENEEA. V was clipped by 4 bases and J by 4 bases, with 10 bases between them. The CDR3 extends over 13 amino acids. The CDR3 sequence: CASSSYGGTEAFF. Here the CDR3 DNA reads TGTGCCAGCAGCTCGTATGGAGGCACTGAAGCTTTCTTT.

The chain uses TRBV21-1 and TRBJ2-1; the table's TRBD2 call for D was not verified on the DNA. TRBV21-1 is a documented pseudogene. This CDR3 has 18 residues. The CDR3 reads CASSPRGRAVSRLNEQFF. For the CDR3, the DNA is TGTGCCAGCAGCCCTCGGGGGAGGGCCGTATCTCGCTTAAATGAGCAGTTCTTC.

V and J are TRBV28 and TRBJ2-2, with D possibly being TRBD2 (6 bases). Germline loops: CDR1 MDHEN, CDR2 SYDVKM. CDR3 size: 15 residues. The germline V and J ends were trimmed by 6 bases and 6 bases, with 17 bases remaining between them. CDR3 DNA sequence: TGTGCCAGCAGGCTCATGTCGTCGGGGGCCGGGGAGCTGTTTTTT. Translation gives CASRLMSSGAGELFF.

The chain uses TRBV29-1 and TRBJ1-1, with D possibly matching TRBD1 (5 bases). The ends were cut back, 8 bases at V and 1 base at J, with 11 bases in the middle. CDR3 length: 12 amino acids. From germline, CDR1 is SQVTM and CDR2 ANQGSEA. The chain's CDR3 is CSCGGKNTEAFF. DNA for the CDR3: TGCAGCTGTGGGGGGAAGAACACTGAAGCTTTCTTT.

This chain joins TRBV28 and TRBJ2-7; 12 positions agree with TRBD1. The CDR3 is 15 amino acids. Per the germline V gene, CDR1 is MDHEN and CDR2 is SYDVKM. The ends lost 7 bases at V and 4 bases at J; junction bases unmatched: 8. The CDR3 DNA reads TGTGCCAGCACACTCCGGGACAGGGGGCATTACGAGCAGTACTTC. Encoded protein: CASTLRDRGHYEQYF.

This clone was picked up many times. The J gene is TRBJ1-3, the V gene TRBV28; 10 positions agree with TRBD1. Trimming removed 7 bases from V and 1 base from J; junction bases left unmatched: 4. Germline CDR1 MDHEN, CDR2 SYDVKM. The CDR3 totals 15 residues. In DNA, the CDR3 is TGTGCCAGCAACCGACAGGGGGCTTCTGGAAACACCATATATTTT. This encodes CASNRQGASGNTIYF.

CDR3 protein: CASSEGDRRLTNYGYTF. CDR3 sequence (DNA): TGCGCCAGCAGTGAAGGAGACAGACGACTGACTAACTATGGCTACACCTTC. The rearrangement uses TRBV10-2 and TRBJ1-2; TRBD1 is a possible D gene (5 bases). Germline values: CDR1 WSHSY, CDR2 SAAADI. Trimming stripped 3 bases from V and 0 bases from J, with 17 bases between. There are 17 residues in the CDR3.

The chain uses TRBV28 and TRBJ1-2; TRBD1 agrees at 10 bases. CDR3 length equals 16 residues. Germline CDR1 reads MDHEN; CDR2 reads SYDVKM. The J segment lost 6 bases and the V segment lost 3 bases, leaving 10 bases of the junction unmatched. The CDR3 DNA is TGTGCCAGCAGTTTGACGGATCCGGGACAGGGGAATGGCTACACCTTC. This codes for CASSLTDPGQGNGYTF.

The chain employs TRBV5-1 and TRBJ2-7; D tentatively reads TRBD1 or TRBD2 (5 bases each). V dropped 4 bases and J dropped 0 bases, with 14 bases sitting between them. Germline V gene data show CDR1 as SGHRS and CDR2 as YFSETQ. The CDR3 extends over 15 amino acids. Here the CDR3 DNA reads TGCGCCAGCAGCCCGGGACGAACTTCCTCCTACGAGCAGTACTTC. Amino acid sequence: CASSPGRTSSYEQYF.

The chain couples TRBV6-7 to TRBJ1-1; tentative D call: TRBD1 (6 bases). TRBV6-7 is recorded as an ORF, its role being uncertain. CDR3 size: 14 residues. V was trimmed by 4 bases and J by 5 bases, leaving 14 bases between them. DNA for the CDR3: TGTGCCAGCAGTTCCCCACAGGGAAGGACTGAAGCTTTCTTT. Translation gives CASSSPQGRTEAFF.

The chain links TRBV7-6 to TRBJ2-2; D assignment may be TRBD1 or TRBD2 (6 bases each). Looked up from germline, CDR1 is SGHVS and CDR2 is FNYEAQ. Trimming cost V 6 bases and J 2 bases, with 16 bases left between them. CDR3 length: 16 residues. CDR3 amino acids: CASRGAGTTNTGELFF. The CDR3 DNA is TGTGCCAGCAGGGGGGCGGGGACCACTAACACCGGGGAGCTGTTTTTT. Drawing the rest from reference TRBV7-6 and TRBJ2-2, the complete variable domain is GAGVSQSPRYKVTKRGQDVALRCDPISGHVSLYWYRQALGQGPEFLTYFNYEAQQDKSGLPNDRFSAERPEGSISTLTIQRTEQRDSAMYRCASRGAGTTNTGELFFGEGSRLTVL.

The chain carries TRBV7-8 and TRBJ2-3; 7 bases align to TRBD2. In germline, CDR1 is SGHVS, CDR2 FQNEAQ. V gave up 10 bases and J gave up 6 bases; unmatched junction bases: 7. The CDR3 is made up of 12 amino acids. The CDR3 spells CATNLGGDTQYF. The CDR3 coding sequence is TGTGCCACAAACCTGGGAGGGGATACGCAGTATTTT.

The genes are TRBV5-1 and TRBJ1-2; TRBD1 might be the D (5 bases). Germline loops: CDR1 SGHRS, CDR2 YFSETQ. The CDR3 has 13 amino acids. The ends were cut back, 4 bases at V and 7 bases at J, with 14 bases in the middle. The CDR3 nucleotides read TGCGCCAGCAGCCGAGGGGCAGACCGTGGCTACACCTTC. It is translated as CASSRGADRGYTF.

The sample holds a few counts of this clone. The chain uses TRBV4-2 and TRBJ2-1; 9 nucleotides align to TRBD2. The junction had 11 bases not matched to a gene; V was cut back by 5 bases and J by 15 bases. Germline CDR1 reads LGHNA; CDR2 reads YNFKEQ. The CDR3 totals 13 residues. This chain's CDR3 is CASSATRTSVLFF. As DNA, the CDR3 is TGTGCCAGCAGCGCTACCAGGACTAGCGTTCTGTTCTTC.

V is TRBV5-6 and J is TRBJ2-3; TRBD2 matches at 7 bases. V lost 3 bases to trimming and J lost 4 bases; unmatched junction nucleotides: 11. Per germline, CDR1 SGHDT and CDR2 YYEEEE. The CDR3 is 16 residues long. The CDR3: CASSWGGEVVADTQYF. In nucleotides, the CDR3 is TGTGCCAGCAGCTGGGGAGGGGAGGTGGTCGCAGATACGCAGTATTTT.